Listed below are T cell receptor beta chains from one sample, sequenced in a study of OX40 agonist ivuxolimab in advanced cancers. Method: immunoSEQ multiplex PCR; TCRdb's copy keeps in-frame clones and lacks some. The top ten hold 0.4% to 0.5% of the sample, which has tens of thousands of clones, roughly four fifths seen once. The sequencing used CD4+ or CD8+ T cells sorted from blood, collected in a trial of the OX40 agonist ivuxolimab. Source of these receptors: an adult with an advanced solid tumor such as melanoma, head and neck, liver or kidney cancer. Each CDR3 is given with its conserved first and last residue.

length,J,V,CDR3
17,TRBJ1-2,TRBV15,CATSRDRGHLGNYGYTF
13,TRBJ2-2,TRBV9,CASSVRAPGELFF
16,TRBJ1-5,TRBV4-1,CASSPLILSSNQPQHF
17,TRBJ2-3,TRBV7-2,CASRPTGTATLGDTQYF
12,TRBJ2-3,TRBV7-2,CASSPRPDTQYF
15,TRBJ1-1,TRBV6-4,CASTRTGAGVTEAFF
16,TRBJ2-6,TRBV6-5,CASSYSLYSGANVLTF
13,TRBJ1-2,TRBV6-6,CATHPTDLNGYTF
16,TRBJ1-6,TRBV2,CASVRDRRSYNSPLHF
16,TRBJ2-1,TRBV5-1,CASSPEGVSSYNEQFF
19,TRBJ2-6,TRBV28,CASSLWGVPNPSGANVLTF
13,TRBJ2-2,TRBV11-2,CASSLDFTGELFF
11,TRBJ2-2,TRBV20-1,CSVAGAGELFF
13,TRBJ1-5,TRBV6-4,CASSATRDQPQHF
15,TRBJ2-5,TRBV19,CASSNRQVLVETQYF
16,TRBJ1-2,TRBV7-2,CASSSQITGTIYGYTF
16,TRBJ1-1,TRBV28,CASSSPGTRALAEAFF
14,TRBJ2-3,TRBV5-4,CASHSFMSTDTQYF
15,TRBJ1-1,TRBV2,CASSQIQGGYTEAFF
15,TRBJ1-3,TRBV5-4,CASSPGGSSGNTIYF
13,TRBJ2-5,TRBV2,CASSQGQVETQYF
15,TRBJ1-4,TRBV7-9,CASSLNRDYNEKLFF
18,TRBJ2-1,TRBV5-4,CASSPGEGSGWGGDEQFF